This T cell receptor beta chain came from a study of blood T cell repertoires in COVID-19. Whole-study context: Acute and convalescent COVID-19 samples came from the United States, Italy and Spain. Sources were T cells, B-cell-depleted T cells, or PBMCs; the material itself was cDNA or gDNA.

The trim removed 8 bases at V and 6 bases at J, leaving 11 bases unmatched. The CDR3 is 15 amino acids. Germline CDR1 is MDHEN and CDR2 is SYDVKM. This clone was picked up one time. In the original processing: Amplification from reference gene primers served as the basis for estimated nucleated cell counts. Produced via immunoSEQ multiplex PCR; TCRdb's table is partial and in-frame only. The DNA gave D and trimming, while V, J and clone size come from that table. Of 70,000 to 95,000 clones listed, nearly 95% are singletons. The source of this sequence is a human donor with active COVID-19. The donor label of this sample is uncertain. The rearrangement joins TRBV28 to TRBJ2-7, with 12 positions matching TRBD1. The sequenced material came from peripheral blood. In DNA form, the CDR3 reads TGTGCCAGCCACTCTCCGGGACAGGGGGCTGCCGAGCAGTACTTC. This encodes CASHSPGQGAAEQYF.